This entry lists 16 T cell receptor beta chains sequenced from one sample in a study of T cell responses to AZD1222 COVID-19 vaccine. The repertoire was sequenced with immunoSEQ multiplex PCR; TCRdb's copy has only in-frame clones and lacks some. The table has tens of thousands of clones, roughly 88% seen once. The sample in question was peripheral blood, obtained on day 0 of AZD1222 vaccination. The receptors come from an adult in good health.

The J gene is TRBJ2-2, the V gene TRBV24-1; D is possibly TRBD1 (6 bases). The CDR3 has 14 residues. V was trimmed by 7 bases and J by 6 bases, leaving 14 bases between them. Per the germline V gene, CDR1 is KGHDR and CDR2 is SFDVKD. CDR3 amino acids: CATSYTGKPGELFF. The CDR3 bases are TGTGCCACCAGCTATACAGGGAAGCCCGGGGAGCTGTTTTTT.

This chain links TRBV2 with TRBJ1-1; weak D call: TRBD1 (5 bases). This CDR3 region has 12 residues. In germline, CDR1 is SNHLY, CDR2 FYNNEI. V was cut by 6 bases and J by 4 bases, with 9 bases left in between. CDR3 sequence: CASRADSTEAFF. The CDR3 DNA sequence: TGTGCCAGCAGGGCAGACAGCACTGAAGCTTTCTTT. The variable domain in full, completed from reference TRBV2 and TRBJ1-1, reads EPEVTQTPSHQVTQMGQEVILRCVPISNHLYFYWYRQILGQKVEFLVSFYNNEISEKSEIFDDQFSVERPDGSNFTLKIRSTKLEDSAMYFCASRADSTEAFFGQGTRLTVV.

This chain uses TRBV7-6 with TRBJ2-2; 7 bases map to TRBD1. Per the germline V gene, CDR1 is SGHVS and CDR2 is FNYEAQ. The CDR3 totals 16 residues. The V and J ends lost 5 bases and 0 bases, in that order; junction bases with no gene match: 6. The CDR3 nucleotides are TGTGCCAGCAGCAAGACAGGGTCTGCGAACACCGGGGAGCTGTTTTTT. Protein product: CASSKTGSANTGELFF.

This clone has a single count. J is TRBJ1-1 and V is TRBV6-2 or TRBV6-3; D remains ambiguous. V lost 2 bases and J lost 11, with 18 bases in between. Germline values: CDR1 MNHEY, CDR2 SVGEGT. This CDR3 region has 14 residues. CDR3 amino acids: CASSYGPGQPKAFF. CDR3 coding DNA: TGTGCCAGCAGTTACGGGCCCGGGCAGCCCAAGGCTTTCTTT.

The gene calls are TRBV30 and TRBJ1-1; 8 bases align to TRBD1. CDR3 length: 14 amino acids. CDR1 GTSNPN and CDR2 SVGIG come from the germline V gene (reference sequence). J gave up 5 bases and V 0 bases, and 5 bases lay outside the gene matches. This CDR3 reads CAWSVSGGITEAFF. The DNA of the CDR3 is TGTGCCTGGAGTGTGTCAGGGGGCATAACTGAAGCTTTCTTT.

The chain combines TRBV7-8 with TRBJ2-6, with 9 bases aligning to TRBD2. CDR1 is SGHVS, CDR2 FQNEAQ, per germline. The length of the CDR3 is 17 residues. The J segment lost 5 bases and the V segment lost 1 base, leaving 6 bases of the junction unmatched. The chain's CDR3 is CASSLGVLAGWANVLTF. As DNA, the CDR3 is TGTGCCAGCAGCTTAGGGGTACTAGCGGGTTGGGCCAACGTCCTGACTTTC.

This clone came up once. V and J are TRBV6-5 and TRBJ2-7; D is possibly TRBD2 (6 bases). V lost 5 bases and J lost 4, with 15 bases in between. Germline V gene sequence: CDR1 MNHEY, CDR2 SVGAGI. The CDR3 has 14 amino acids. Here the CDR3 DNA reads TGTGCCAGCAGTACAACCGGGACTCTGTACGAGCAGTACTTC. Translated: CASSTTGTLYEQYF.

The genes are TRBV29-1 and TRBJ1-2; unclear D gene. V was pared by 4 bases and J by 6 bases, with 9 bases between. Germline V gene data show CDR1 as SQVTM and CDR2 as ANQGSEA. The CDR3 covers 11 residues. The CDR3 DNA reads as TGCAGCGTTGGGGGAGGGAATGGCTACACCTTC. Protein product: CSVGGGNGYTF.

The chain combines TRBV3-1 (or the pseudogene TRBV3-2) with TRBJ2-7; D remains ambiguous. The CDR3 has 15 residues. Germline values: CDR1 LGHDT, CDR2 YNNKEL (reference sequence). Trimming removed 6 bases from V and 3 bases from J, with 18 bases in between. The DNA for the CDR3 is TGTGCCAGCAGTCCAATGGGCGACCGCCGCTACGAGCAGTACTTC. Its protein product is CASSPMGDRRYEQYF.

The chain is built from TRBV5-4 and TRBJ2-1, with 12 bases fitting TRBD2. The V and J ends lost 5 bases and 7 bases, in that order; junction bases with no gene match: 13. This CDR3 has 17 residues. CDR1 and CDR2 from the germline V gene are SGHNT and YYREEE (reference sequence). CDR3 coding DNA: TGTGCCAGCAGTTCTAGCGGGGGGGCCTTCGGTGGGAATGAGCAGTTCTTC. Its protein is CASSSSGGAFGGNEQFF. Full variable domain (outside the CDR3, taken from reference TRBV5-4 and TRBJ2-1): ETGVTQSPTHLIKTRGQQVTLRCSSQSGHNTVSWYQQALGQGPQFIFQYYREEENGRGNFPPRFSGLQFPNYSSELNVNALELDDSALYLCASSSSGGAFGGNEQFFGPGTRLTVL.

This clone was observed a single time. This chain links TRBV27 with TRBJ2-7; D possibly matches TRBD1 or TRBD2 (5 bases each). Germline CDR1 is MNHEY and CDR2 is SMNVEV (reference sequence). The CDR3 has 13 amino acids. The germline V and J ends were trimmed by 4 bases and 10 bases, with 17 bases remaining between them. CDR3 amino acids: CASSSGGGFDQYF. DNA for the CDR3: TGTGCCAGCAGTTCAGGTGGGGGTTTTGATCAGTACTTC.

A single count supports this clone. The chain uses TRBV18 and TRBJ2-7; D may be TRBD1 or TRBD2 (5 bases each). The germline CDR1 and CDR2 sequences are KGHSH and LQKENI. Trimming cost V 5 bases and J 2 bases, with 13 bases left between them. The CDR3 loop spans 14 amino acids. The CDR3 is CASSSWDGPYEQYF. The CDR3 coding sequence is TGTGCCAGCTCATCATGGGACGGTCCCTACGAGCAGTACTTC.

CDR3 sequence: CASSPGLAGGRFTDTQYF. The CDR3 DNA reads TGCGCCAGCAGCCCCGGACTAGCGGGGGGCAGATTCACAGATACGCAGTATTTT. This sequence joins TRBV5-1 and TRBJ2-3; 14 bases line up with TRBD2. The V gene's germline CDR1 is SGHRS and CDR2 YFSETQ. Trimming at V came to 4 bases and at J to 2 bases, leaving 9 bases not matched to a gene. There are 18 residues in the CDR3.

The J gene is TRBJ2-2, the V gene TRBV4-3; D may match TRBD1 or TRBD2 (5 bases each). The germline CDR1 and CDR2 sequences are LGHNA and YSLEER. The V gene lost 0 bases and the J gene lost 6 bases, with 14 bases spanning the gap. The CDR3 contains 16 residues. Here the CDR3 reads CASSQDSRGSPGELFF. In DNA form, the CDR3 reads TGCGCCAGCAGCCAAGACTCGAGGGGATCCCCCGGGGAGCTGTTTTTT.

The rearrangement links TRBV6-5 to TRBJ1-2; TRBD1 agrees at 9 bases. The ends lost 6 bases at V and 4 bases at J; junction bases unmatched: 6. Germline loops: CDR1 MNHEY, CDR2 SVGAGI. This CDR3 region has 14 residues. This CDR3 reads CASRGQGIVYGYTF. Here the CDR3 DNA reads TGTGCCAGCAGGGGACAGGGAATAGTCTATGGCTACACCTTC.

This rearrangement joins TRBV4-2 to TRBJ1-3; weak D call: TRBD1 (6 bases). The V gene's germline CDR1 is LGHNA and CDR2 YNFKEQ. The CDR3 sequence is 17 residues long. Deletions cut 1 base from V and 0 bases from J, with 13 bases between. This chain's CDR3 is CASSQGAGAFSGNTIYF. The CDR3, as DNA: TGTGCCAGCAGCCAAGGGGCAGGGGCCTTCTCTGGAAACACCATATATTTT.